A selection of T cell receptor beta chains follows, all from one sample in a study of technical replicates of blood from a handful of donors. TCRdb's copy holds only in-frame clones and misses some; the assay was immunoSEQ multiplex PCR. The data contain about 15,000 clones, around 86% of them singletons. Specimen: PBMCs. These receptors came from a human donor in good health. Each CDR3 is given with its conserved first and last residue. The D gene is left open where the match is weak. A row's size may be missing; if present it is once, few, many or a size class.

>NA|TRBV5-1|TRBJ2-3|TRBD1
CASSLTGTGYTDTQYF
TGCGCCAGCAGCCTAACCGGGACAGGATACACAGATACGCAGTATTTT
>NA|TRBV6-5|TRBJ2-1|NA
CASSKTSPSEQFF
TGTGCCAGCAGTAAAACTAGCCCCAGTGAGCAGTTCTTC
>NA|TRBV29-1|TRBJ2-7|NA
CSVGQSGSYEQYF
TGCAGCGTCGGACAGTCCGGCTCCTACGAGCAGTACTTC
>NA|TRBV19|TRBJ2-1|TRBD1
CASSTKTGVVGEQFF
TGTGCCAGTAGTACCAAGACAGGGGTGGTCGGTGAGCAGTTCTTC
>NA|TRBV10-3|TRBJ2-7|NA
CAPTPGRLSSYEQYF
TGTGCCCCCACGCCGGGGAGGCTTAGCTCCTACGAGCAGTACTTC
>once|TRBV5-1|TRBJ2-1|TRBD1
CASTAQGADNEQFF
TGCGCCAGCACTGCACAGGGGGCGGACAATGAGCAGTTCTTC
>few|TRBV7-3|TRBJ2-3|TRBD2
CASRRLAGGPDTQYF
TGTGCCAGCAGGAGACTAGCGGGAGGGCCAGATACGCAGTATTTT
>NA|TRBV28|TRBJ1-2|TRBD1
CASSLPTGGKDYGYTF
TGTGCCAGCAGCCTTCCTACAGGGGGGAAAGACTATGGCTACACCTTC
>once|TRBV27|TRBJ1-5|NA
CASSLLGGAGNQPQHF
TGTGCCAGCAGTTTATTAGGGGGGGCTGGCAATCAGCCCCAGCATTTT
>few|TRBV7-6|TRBJ1-2|NA
CASSLVLGGGNGYTF
TGTGCCAGCAGCTTAGTCCTGGGAGGAGGTAATGGCTACACCTTC
>NA|TRBV7-9|TRBJ2-2|NA
CASSLLEAGELFF
TGTGCCAGCAGCTTGTTAGAGGCCGGGGAGCTGTTTTTT
>NA|TRBV5-1|TRBJ1-2|NA
CASSLDPGWNGYTF
TGCGCCAGCAGCTTGGATCCCGGGTGGAATGGCTACACCTTC
>NA|TRBV7-3|TRBJ2-1|TRBD1
CASSLTTLDRDYNEQFF
TGTGCCAGCAGCTTAACGACGTTGGACAGGGACTACAATGAGCAGTTCTTC
>NA|TRBV2|TRBJ2-4|NA
CATEQDPRSKNIQYF
TGTGCCACCGAACAGGACCCGCGGTCCAAAAACATTCAGTACTTC
>once|TRBV19|TRBJ1-2|NA
CASSIQPPGLGDGYTF
TGTGCCAGTAGTATCCAGCCTCCGGGTCTGGGAGATGGCTACACCTTC
>NA|TRBV7-7|TRBJ2-3|TRBD2
CASSLGSGRGVDTQYF
TGTGCCAGCAGCTTAGGAAGCGGGAGGGGAGTAGATACGCAGTATTTT
>NA|TRBV2|TRBJ2-2|NA
CASKERPNTGELFF
TGTGCCAGCAAAGAGCGGCCGAACACCGGGGAGCTGTTTTTT
>once|TRBV2|TRBJ2-3|NA
CASSVPKGGVTDTQYF
TGTGCCAGCAGTGTTCCGAAAGGGGGTGTCACAGATACGCAGTATTTT
>few|TRBV5-1|TRBJ2-1|TRBD2
CASSTSGTSGGPQFF
TGCGCCAGCAGCACATCCGGGACTAGCGGGGGGCCTCAGTTCTTC
>NA|TRBV7-2|TRBJ1-1|NA
CASTIDVGHTEAFF
TGTGCCAGCACTATAGATGTGGGCCACACTGAAGCTTTCTTT
>few|TRBV9|TRBJ2-2|TRBD2
CASSDRYGLAGHTGELFF
TGTGCCAGCAGCGACCGTTACGGACTAGCGGGACACACCGGGGAGCTGTTTTTT
>NA|TRBV12-5|TRBJ1-2|NA
CARTGTFYGYTF
TGTGCTCGCACCGGGACATTCTATGGCTACACCTTC
>once|TRBV5-1|TRBJ2-2|NA
CASSLGLTNTGELFF
TGCGCCAGCAGCTTGGGTTTGACTAACACCGGGGAGCTGTTTTTT
>once|TRBV6-1|TRBJ2-3|TRBD2
CASSERLAGSTDTQYF
TGTGCCAGCAGTGAGAGACTAGCGGGGAGCACAGATACGCAGTATTTT
>NA|TRBV9|TRBJ2-1|NA
CASSVGSSSYNEQFF
TGTGCCAGCAGCGTAGGTTCCAGCTCCTACAATGAGCAGTTCTTC
>NA|TRBV6-5|TRBJ2-1|TRBD2
CAGTSEFF
TGTGCCGGGACTAGCGAATTCTTC
>NA|TRBV2|TRBJ2-7|TRBD2
CASSEAERGRAYEQYF
TGTGCCAGCAGTGAAGCAGAGCGCGGGAGGGCCTACGAGCAGTACTTC
>NA|TRBV27|TRBJ2-7|TRBD2
CASSLGLAGTYEQYF
TGTGCCAGCAGTTTAGGACTAGCGGGAACCTACGAGCAGTACTTC
>NA|TRBV5-1|TRBJ1-1|NA
CASSLARGLNTEAFF
TGCGCCAGCAGCTTGGCCAGGGGACTGAACACTGAAGCTTTCTTT
>NA|TRBV19|TRBJ2-4|TRBD2
CASSIESGRRADIQYF
TGTGCCAGTAGTATAGAAAGCGGGAGGAGGGCGGACATTCAGTACTTC
>once|TRBV23-1|TRBJ1-3|NA
CASSQSNERQQGNTIYF
TGCGCCAGCAGTCAATCAAATGAGAGGCAGCAGGGAAACACCATATATTTT
>few|TRBV6-5|TRBJ2-2|NA
CASTTGQTGELFF
TGTGCCAGCACCACAGGGCAGACCGGGGAGCTGTTTTTT
>NA|TRBV6-6|TRBJ2-7|NA
CASRGEDYEQYF
TGTGCCAGCAGGGGGGAGGACTACGAGCAGTACTTC
>once|TRBV19|TRBJ1-2|TRBD1
CASSFQTGADGYTF
TGTGCCAGTAGTTTTCAGACAGGGGCGGATGGCTACACCTTC
>NA|TRBV10-1|TRBJ1-1|NA
CASSGQLNTEAFF
TGCGCCAGCAGTGGACAGTTGAACACTGAAGCTTTCTTT
>NA|TRBV28|TRBJ1-1|TRBD1
CASSSGQGSTEAFF
TGTGCCAGCAGCTCGGGACAGGGGAGCACTGAAGCTTTCTTT
>few|TRBV27|TRBJ1-1|NA
CASSLNVITEAFF
TGTGCCAGCAGTTTAAATGTAATTACTGAAGCTTTCTTT
>once|TRBV9|TRBJ1-2|TRBD1
CASSKEARTGLGNGYTF
TGTGCCAGCAGCAAAGAGGCCCGGACAGGGTTGGGGAATGGCTACACCTTC
>NA|TRBV19|TRBJ1-2|NA
CASSFSRTLIEGYTF
TGTGCCAGTAGTTTTAGTCGGACTCTGATCGAGGGCTACACCTTC
>NA|TRBV6-6|TRBJ1-1|TRBD1
CASSTDTGGTEAFF
TGTGCCAGCAGTACCGATACAGGGGGCACTGAAGCTTTCTTT
>once|TRBV20-1|TRBJ2-7|NA
CSARDNYEQYF
TGCAGTGCTAGAGACAACTACGAGCAGTACTTC
>NA|TRBV5-1|TRBJ2-2|NA
CASSLRENTGELFF
TGCGCCAGCAGCTTGCGGGAGAACACCGGGGAGCTGTTTTTT
>NA|TRBV10-3|TRBJ2-3|TRBD2
CAISFSGVTDTQYF
TGTGCCATCAGTTTTAGCGGGGTCACAGATACGCAGTATTTT
>NA|TRBV6-6|TRBJ1-2|NA
CASSYGTGEHYGYTF
TGTGCCAGCAGTTACGGCACAGGAGAACACTATGGCTACACCTTC
>NA|TRBV16|TRBJ1-4|NA
CASRQDTDNEKLFF
TGTGCCAGCAGACAGGACACCGATAATGAAAAACTGTTTTTT
>NA|TRBV25-1|TRBJ2-7|TRBD1
CASSEQPGGSSYEQYF
TGTGCCAGCAGTGAGCAACCAGGGGGAAGCTCCTACGAGCAGTACTTC
>NA|TRBV18|TRBJ2-7|NA
CASSPPGEQYF
TGTGCCAGCTCACCACCCGGGGAGCAGTACTTC
>NA|TRBV7-8|TRBJ2-7|NA
CASSFEGGDEQYF
TGTGCCAGCAGCTTCGAGGGTGGGGACGAGCAGTACTTC
>once|TRBV5-1|TRBJ2-1|NA
CASSLPFREIFDEQFF
TGCGCCAGCAGCCTCCCCTTTAGGGAGATATTCGATGAGCAGTTCTTC
>NA|TRBV27|TRBJ1-2|NA
CASSPLGSIDGYTF
TGTGCCAGCAGTCCCTTAGGTAGCATCGATGGCTACACCTTC
>NA|TRBV7-6|TRBJ2-1|TRBD2
CASREEASGRATYNEQFF
TGTGCCAGCAGGGAGGAGGCTAGCGGGAGGGCCACCTACAATGAGCAGTTCTTC
>NA|TRBV19|TRBJ2-5|TRBD2
CASTDSGRRGETQYF
TGTGCCAGTACCGATAGCGGGAGGAGGGGTGAGACCCAGTACTTC
>NA|TRBV18|TRBJ1-5|NA
CASSPGGRNQPQHF
TGTGCCAGCTCACCAGGAGGCCGCAATCAGCCCCAGCATTTT
>NA|TRBV18|TRBJ1-1|NA
CASSLSGGPEAFF
TGTGCCAGCTCACTCTCTGGGGGCCCTGAAGCTTTCTTT
>NA|TRBV29-1|TRBJ2-7|TRBD2
CSVGGLAGVEQYF
TGCAGCGTTGGCGGACTAGCGGGAGTCGAGCAGTACTTC
>once|TRBV6-6|TRBJ2-1|NA
CASSYNNNEQFF
TGTGCCAGCAGTTACAACAACAATGAGCAGTTCTTC
>NA|TRBV6-1|TRBJ2-5|NA
CASRSSKETQYF
TGTGCCAGCAGATCTAGCAAAGAGACCCAGTACTTC
>NA|TRBV5-1|TRBJ2-7|NA
CASSRTGIFSSYEQYF
TGCGCCAGCAGCCGGACTGGGATTTTCAGCTCCTACGAGCAGTACTTC
>NA|TRBV2|TRBJ2-1|NA
CASSAGLPSYNEQFF
TGTGCCAGCAGTGCAGGACTACCTTCCTACAATGAGCAGTTCTTC
>NA|TRBV6-6|TRBJ1-1|NA
CASSPGNTEAFF
TGTGCCAGCAGTCCAGGGAATACTGAAGCTTTCTTT